This TCR beta chain was obtained from a study of Graves' ophthalmopathy and Graves' hyperthyroidism. Study-wide context: There was a collection of peripheral blood at initial diagnosis, before any treatment.

V was trimmed by 3 bases and J by 2 bases, leaving 17 bases between them. Germline loops: CDR1 KGHSH, CDR2 LQKENI. This CDR3 comprises 16 residues. Findings of the study overall: Forecasting of ophthalmopathy progression by the model achieved about 69% sensitivity and roughly 78% specificity. Most thyroid clonotypes with frequency above 0.001 were detected in blood too.

The authors amplified TCR beta CDR3 regions from RNA transcripts. The authors performed first-round RT-PCR with HTBI primers and then a second-round multiplex PCR. TCRdb fed the multiplex PCR reads into MiXCR, producing one record per CDR3 protein. This sample carries approximately 460,000 distinct CDR3 sequences, approximately 15% of them seen once, and the ten largest clones take 8% to 10%. This clonotype has at least ten counts. Its antigen is not identified. An approximately 9.4 ml volume of fresh peripheral blood provided the PBMCs. This rearrangement joins TRBV18 to TRBJ2-7, with D tentatively TRBD1 or TRBD2 (6 bases each). Sequencing was carried out using blood. The receptor was derived from a woman aged 25-40 years with Graves' ophthalmopathy. CDR3 in amino acids: CASSPPVQGRTYEQYF. CDR3 DNA: TGTGCCAGCTCACCCCCGGTGCAGGGGAGGACCTACGAGCAGTACTTC.